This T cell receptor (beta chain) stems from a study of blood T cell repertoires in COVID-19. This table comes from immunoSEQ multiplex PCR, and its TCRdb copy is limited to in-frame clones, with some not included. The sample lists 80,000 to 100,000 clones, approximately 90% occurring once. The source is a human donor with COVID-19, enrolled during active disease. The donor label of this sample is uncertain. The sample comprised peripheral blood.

The CDR3 DNA reads as TGTGCCAGTAGTCCCCTGCGGACAGGGGGGAGGAGCACTGAAGCTTTCTTT. Encoded protein: CASSPLRTGGRSTEAFF. The chain has TRBV19 and TRBJ1-1; 10 bases are shared with TRBD1. V was clipped by 5 bases and J by 4 bases; unmatched bases: 13. Germline values: CDR1 LNHDA, CDR2 SQIVND (reference sequence). The CDR3 loop spans 17 amino acids.